Listed here are 19 T cell receptor beta chains from one sample, sequenced in a study of blood T cell repertoires in COVID-19. Profiling relied on immunoSEQ multiplex PCR, and the TCRdb table lists in-frame clones only, not all of them. The table includes some 31,000 clones, around nine tenths detected once. Sequenced input: peripheral blood. These receptors were collected from a human donor in a cohort sampled during active COVID-19.

The rearrangement uses TRBV5-1 and TRBJ1-5; D not resolved. Trimming removed 4 bases from V and 4 bases from J, with 9 bases in between. Germline CDR1 and CDR2: SGHRS and YFSETQ. The CDR3 spans 13 residues. Written as DNA, the CDR3 is TGCGCCAGCAGCGAGGGTAGGAATCAGCCCCAGCATTTT. Protein sequence: CASSEGRNQPQHF.

The chain combines TRBV20-1 with TRBJ2-1, with TRBD2 matching 15 bases. The CDR3 sequence is 17 residues long. Unmatched junction bases numbered 7, after V lost 3 bases and J lost 4 bases. From germline, CDR1 is DFQATT and CDR2 SNEGSKA (reference sequence). The CDR3: CSASQRTSGRAYNEQFF. CDR3 bases: TGCAGTGCTAGTCAGCGGACTAGCGGGAGGGCTTACAATGAGCAGTTCTTC.

J is TRBJ2-3 and V is TRBV9; 10 bases map to TRBD2. CDR1 is SGDLS and CDR2 is YYNGEE in the germline V gene. The CDR3 loop spans 16 amino acids. J gave up 2 bases and V 0 bases, and 3 bases lay outside the gene matches. The CDR3 loop reads CASSVGTSGSTDTQYF. The CDR3 nucleotides are TGTGCCAGCAGCGTAGGGACTAGCGGCTCCACAGATACGCAGTATTTT.

The V and J genes are TRBV9 and TRBJ1-1; D is unresolved. The germline V gene encodes CDR1 SGDLS and CDR2 YYNGEE. With 0 bases removed from V and 4 bases from J, the gap between germline ends came to 7 bases. This CDR3 has 13 amino acids. CDR3 coding DNA: TGTGCCAGCAGCGTAGGCCCGGGCACTGAAGCTTTCTTT. Translated: CASSVGPGTEAFF.

In its sample, this clone was seen once. The gene calls are TRBV5-5 and TRBJ1-5, with D uncertain. The V gene lost 0 bases and the J gene lost 5 bases, with 9 bases spanning the gap. Per the germline V gene, CDR1 is SGHKS and CDR2 is YYEKEE (reference sequence). The CDR3 length is 14 residues. CDR3 region: CASSLESGYQPQHF. CDR3 DNA: TGTGCCAGCAGCTTGGAATCCGGGTATCAGCCCCAGCATTTT.

V is TRBV27 and J is TRBJ1-2, with 8 bases aligning to TRBD1. The CDR3 totals 18 residues. The germline V gene has CDR1 MNHEY and CDR2 SMNVEV (reference sequence). J gave up 8 bases and V 4 bases, and 21 bases lay outside the gene matches. The chain's CDR3 is CASSSSHPDRVDYEGYTF. The CDR3 coding sequence is TGTGCCAGCAGTTCCAGCCATCCGGACAGGGTAGACTATGAGGGCTACACCTTC.

The V call is TRBV2, the J call TRBJ2-6, with D possibly matching TRBD1 (7 bases). This CDR3 has 15 residues. Germline lookup yields CDR1 SNHLY and CDR2 FYNNEI. Trimming removed 8 bases at V and 3 bases at J, with 14 bases between. For the CDR3, the DNA is TGTGCCAGCCTAAGGGGGCGGGGTGGGGCCAACGTCCTGACTTTC. It is translated as CASLRGRGGANVLTF.

This chain connects TRBV11-2 to TRBJ2-7; no clear D gene. Germline CDR1 and CDR2: SGHAT and FQNNGV. CDR3 length: 15 residues. With 1 base removed from V and 0 bases from J, the gap between germline ends came to 10 bases. CDR3 region: CASSLVPQSSYEQYF. CDR3 DNA: TGTGCCAGCAGCTTAGTCCCCCAATCCTCCTACGAGCAGTACTTC.

The chain is built from TRBV3-1 (or the pseudogene TRBV3-2) and TRBJ1-5; no clear D. In germline, CDR1 is LGHDT, CDR2 YNNKEL (reference sequence). V was pared by 5 bases and J by 5 bases, with 22 bases between. The CDR3 extends over 17 amino acids. In DNA, the CDR3 is TGTGCCAGCAGCTGTATTATTCCCATTTGGCATCATCAGCCCCAGCATTTT. Translation: CASSCIIPIWHHQPQHF.

The V and J genes are TRBV6-5 and TRBJ1-1; D ambiguous. CDR1 is MNHEY, CDR2 SVGAGI, per germline. Trimming shortened V by 7 bases and J by 1 base, and 7 bases separated the two germline ends. The CDR3 spans 12 residues. CDR3 in DNA: TGTGCCAGCACGTCGTGGAACACTGAAGCTTTCTTT. Translation: CASTSWNTEAFF.

V and J are TRBV5-1 and TRBJ2-1; TRBD2 agrees at 8 bases. V shed 0 bases and J 8 bases; nucleotides not matched to a gene: 4. Germline V gene lookup returns CDR1 SGHRS and CDR2 YFSETQ. This CDR3 is built from 14 residues. DNA for the CDR3: TGCGCCAGCAGCTTGGCCCGGCGGGGGGATGAGCAGTTCTTC. Translating gives CASSLARRGDEQFF.

J is TRBJ1-4 and V is TRBV18; D not certain. Germline values: CDR1 KGHSH, CDR2 LQKENI. Trimming shortened V by 1 base and J by 3 bases, and 9 bases separated the two germline ends. This CDR3 has 15 residues. DNA of the CDR3: TGTGCCAGCTCACCACTTGGCAGGCCTAATGAAAAACTGTTTTTT. It is translated as CASSPLGRPNEKLFF.

The V gene is TRBV18, the J gene TRBJ2-7, with D unresolved. The CDR3 has 16 residues. Germline V gives CDR1 KGHSH, CDR2 LQKENI. V was cut by 3 bases and J by 1 base, with 16 bases left in between. The CDR3 DNA follows: TGTGCCAGCTCACCTCTATCTAGTCTCCGATCCTACGAGCAGTACTTC. This sequence encodes CASSPLSSLRSYEQYF.

V usage is TRBV15 and J usage is TRBJ2-1; perhaps TRBD2 as D (6 bases). Germline V lookup: CDR1 LNHNV, CDR2 YYDKDF (reference sequence). V lost 0 bases and J lost 9, with 24 bases in between. The CDR3 loop spans 18 amino acids. CDR3 sequence: CATSREFDLATHRSEQFF. In nucleotides, the CDR3 is TGTGCCACCAGCAGAGAATTTGATCTAGCGACCCACCGGAGTGAGCAGTTCTTC. Filled out from reference TRBV15 and TRBJ2-1, the complete variable domain reads DAMVIQNPRYQVTQFGKPVTLSCSQTLNHNVMYWYQQKSSQAPKLLFHYYDKDFNNEADTPDNFQSRRPNTSFCFLDIRSPGLGDTAMYLCATSREFDLATHRSEQFFGPGTRLTVL.

The gene calls are TRBV24-1 and TRBJ2-3; the D gene is possibly TRBD1 (6 bases). Looked up from germline, CDR1 is KGHDR and CDR2 is SFDVKD. Trimming shortened V by 7 bases and J by 2 bases, and 15 bases separated the two germline ends. The CDR3 loop spans 15 amino acids. The CDR3 sequence: CATSDNRALTDTQYF. Written as DNA, the CDR3 is TGTGCCACCAGCGACAACAGGGCGCTCACAGATACGCAGTATTTT.

The V call is TRBV5-4, the J call TRBJ2-1; D is ambiguous. This CDR3 has 13 amino acids. Trimming removed 1 base at V and 4 bases at J, with 6 bases between. Germline lookup yields CDR1 SGHNT and CDR2 YYREEE (reference sequence). CDR3 in DNA: TGTGCCAGCAGCTTGTTACAGTACAATGAGCAGTTCTTC. It codes for CASSLLQYNEQFF.

The chain is built from TRBV7-2 and TRBJ2-5, with 11 bases that match TRBD2. From germline, CDR1 is SGHTA and CDR2 FQGNSA. The CDR3 runs to 14 residues. Losses at the gene ends were 10 bases for V and 5 bases for J; bases not matched to a gene: 9. CDR3 sequence: CATSLAGVRETQYF. The CDR3 DNA follows: TGTGCCACCTCACTAGCGGGAGTTCGGGAGACCCAGTACTTC. The complete variable domain, with remaining parts taken from reference TRBV7-2 and TRBJ2-5, reads GAGVSQSPSNKVTEKGKDVELRCDPISGHTALYWYRQSLGQGLEFLIYFQGNSAPDKSGLPSDRFSAERTGGSVSTLTIQRTQQEDSAVYLCATSLAGVRETQYFGPGTRLLVL.

Concerning this clone itself: Other nucleotide sequences in the sample specify the same CDR3. The chain couples TRBV5-5 to TRBJ2-7; D possibly corresponds to TRBD1 (5 bases). Germline V gene data show CDR1 as SGHKS and CDR2 as YYEKEE (reference sequence). The CDR3 sequence is 14 residues long. V was pared by 0 bases and J by 2 bases, with 9 bases between. The CDR3 DNA sequence: TGTGCCAGCAGCTTGGCTGGGGCCACCTACGAGCAGTACTTC. This translates into CASSLAGATYEQYF.

The rearrangement uses TRBV7-9 and TRBJ1-1, with TRBD1 identical over 7 bases. The CDR3 runs to 14 residues. CDR1 is SEHNR and CDR2 is FQNEAQ in the germline V gene (reference sequence). The J segment lost 4 bases and the V segment lost 4 bases, leaving 6 bases of the junction unmatched. The chain's CDR3 is CASSSTTGATEAFF. The DNA of the CDR3 is TGTGCCAGCAGCTCCACTACAGGGGCCACTGAAGCTTTCTTT.